This T cell receptor beta chain was identified during a study of cytomegalovirus exposure and HLA in healthy donors. Researchers ran the PCR with 60 Vbeta and 13 Jbeta primers. The assay was immunoSEQ multiplex PCR, and TCRdb's table has in-frame clones only and misses some. Of 110,000 to 150,000 clones listed, 73% are singletons. The CDR3 sequence is 15 residues long. V gave up 1 base and J gave up 6 bases; unmatched junction bases: 3. Germline CDR1 is MNHNS and CDR2 is SASEGT. Overall study findings and caveats: In a later analysis, TCR association rates varied by HLA locus: DRB1 most, HLA-C fewest. A previous analysis found most TCR beta V segments productive roughly 90% or roughly 30% of the time. Equally common other TCR beta chains were less clonally expanded than HLA-associated ones, a later analysis found. Some segments of the V type, notably TRBV6-2 and TRBV6-3, were excluded as indistinguishable.

Worth noting for this clone: Its matching antigen is unknown.

V and J are TRBV6-1 and TRBJ1-6; TRBD1 matches 7 bases. This receptor was obtained from a human donor in good health. The specimen sequenced was PBMCs. The CDR3 nucleotides read TGTGCCAGCAGTGAAGTAAGGGGGCCTAATTCACCCCTCCACTTT. Its translation is CASSEVRGPNSPLHF.